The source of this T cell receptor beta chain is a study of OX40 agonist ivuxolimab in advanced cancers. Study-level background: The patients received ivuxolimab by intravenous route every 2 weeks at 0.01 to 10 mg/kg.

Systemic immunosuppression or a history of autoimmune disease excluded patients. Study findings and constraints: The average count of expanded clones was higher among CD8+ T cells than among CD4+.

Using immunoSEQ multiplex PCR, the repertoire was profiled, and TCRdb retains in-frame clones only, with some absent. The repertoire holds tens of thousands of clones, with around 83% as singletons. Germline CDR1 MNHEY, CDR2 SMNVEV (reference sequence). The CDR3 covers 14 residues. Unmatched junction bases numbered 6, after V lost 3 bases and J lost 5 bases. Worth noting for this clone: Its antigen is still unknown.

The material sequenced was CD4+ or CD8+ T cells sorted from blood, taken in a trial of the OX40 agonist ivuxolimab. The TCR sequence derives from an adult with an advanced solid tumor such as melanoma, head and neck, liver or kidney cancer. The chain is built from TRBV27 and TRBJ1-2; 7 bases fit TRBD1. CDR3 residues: CASSFNRGRYGYTF. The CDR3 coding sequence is TGTGCCAGCAGTTTTAACAGGGGCAGGTATGGCTACACCTTC.